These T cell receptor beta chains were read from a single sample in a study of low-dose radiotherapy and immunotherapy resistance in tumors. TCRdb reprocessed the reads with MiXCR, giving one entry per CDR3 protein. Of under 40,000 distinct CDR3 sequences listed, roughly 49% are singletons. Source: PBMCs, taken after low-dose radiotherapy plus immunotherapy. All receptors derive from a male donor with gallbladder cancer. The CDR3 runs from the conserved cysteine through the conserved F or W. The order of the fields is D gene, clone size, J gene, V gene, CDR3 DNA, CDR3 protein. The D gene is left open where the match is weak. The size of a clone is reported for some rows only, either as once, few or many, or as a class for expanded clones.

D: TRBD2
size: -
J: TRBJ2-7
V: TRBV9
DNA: TGTGCCAGCAGCTTGGGGGGGGAAGGCGAGCAGCCCGTCGGTTTGAACTTC
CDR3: CASSLGGEGEQPVGLNF

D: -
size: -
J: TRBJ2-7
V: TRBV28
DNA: TGTGCCAGCAGTTTTTTGGGAGCCGAAACCTACGAGCAGTACTTC
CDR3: CASSFLGAETYEQYF

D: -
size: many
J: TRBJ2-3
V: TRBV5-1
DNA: TGCGCCAGCAGCTCTAGACGGGCAGATACGCAGTATTTT
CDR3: CASSSRRADTQYF

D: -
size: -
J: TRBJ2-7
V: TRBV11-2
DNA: TGTGCCAGCAGTCGGCGGCAAGCCTACGAGCAGTACTTC
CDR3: CASSRRQAYEQYF

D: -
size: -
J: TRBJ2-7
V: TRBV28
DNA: TGTGCCAGCAGTCTTCCGGGCCTCAAAGGGGAGCAGTACTTC
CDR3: CASSLPGLKGEQYF

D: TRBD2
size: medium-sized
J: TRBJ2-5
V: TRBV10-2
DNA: TGCGCCAGCAGTGACCCAACTAGCGGGAGGCCCATAGGGGAGACCCAGTACTTC
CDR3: CASSDPTSGRPIGETQYF

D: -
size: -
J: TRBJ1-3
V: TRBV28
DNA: TGTGCCAGCAGTTTAGGCAATAGGGTGTTTGGAAACACCATATATTTT
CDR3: CASSLGNRVFGNTIYF

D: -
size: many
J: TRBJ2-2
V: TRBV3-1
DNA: TGTGCCAGCGGGCACACCGGGGAGCTGTTTTTT
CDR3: CASGHTGELFF

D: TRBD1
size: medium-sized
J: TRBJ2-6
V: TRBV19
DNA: TGTGCCAGTAGCGACAGGGGGCGGGGGGCCAACGTCCTGACTTTC
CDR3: CASSDRGRGANVLTF

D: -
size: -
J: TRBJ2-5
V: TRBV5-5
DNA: TGTGCCAGCAGCTTAGAGTCAGGGCTCGGAGAGACCCAGTACTTC
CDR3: CASSLESGLGETQYF

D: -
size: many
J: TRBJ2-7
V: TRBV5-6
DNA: TGTGCCAGCAGCTTGTCGGGTTCCGAGCAGTACTTC
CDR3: CASSLSGSEQYF

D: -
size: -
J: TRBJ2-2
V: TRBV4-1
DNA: TGCGCCAGCAGTCCCCACTTTCCTGACAGGAACACCGGGGAGCTGTTTTTT
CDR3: CASSPHFPDRNTGELFF

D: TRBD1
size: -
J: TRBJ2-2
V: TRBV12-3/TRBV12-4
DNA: TGTGCCAGCAGTCGTAACAGGGGGCAGTACACCGGGGAGCTGTTTTTT
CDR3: CASSRNRGQYTGELFF

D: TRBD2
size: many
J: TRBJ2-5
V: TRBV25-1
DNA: TGTGCCAGCAGTGAATACGTTAGCGGGGGTTCTCAAGAGACCCAGTACTTC
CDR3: CASSEYVSGGSQETQYF